Shown below are 30 T cell receptor beta chains from a single sample sequenced in a study of cytomegalovirus exposure and HLA in healthy donors. The PCR made use of 60 Vbeta and 13 Jbeta primers. Repertoires were generated with immunoSEQ multiplex PCR, while TCRdb's copy carries only in-frame clones and drops some. Of tens of thousands of clones listed, approximately 60% were seen once; the top ten hold 3.5% to 4.5%. Sequencing was performed on PBMCs. The source of these receptors is a male donor in good health and CMV-seropositive.

The CDR3 protein is CASSPGTSGGQSEQFF. The DNA for the CDR3 is TGTGCCAGCTCACCAGGAACTAGCGGGGGGCAGAGTGAGCAGTTCTTC. The chain recombines TRBV18 with TRBJ2-1; TRBD2 matches at 12 bases. V was pared by 2 bases and J by 9 bases, with 8 bases of the junction left unmatched. The CDR3 is 16 residues long. Germline V gives CDR1 KGHSH, CDR2 LQKENI.

This clone was seen a few times. The J gene is TRBJ1-4, the V gene TRBV14; D is perhaps TRBD1 (5 bases). The CDR3 loop spans 16 amino acids. V dropped 2 bases and J dropped 0 bases, with 10 bases sitting between them. CDR1 is SGHDN and CDR2 is FVKESK in the germline V gene. In DNA form, the CDR3 reads TGTGCCAGCAGCCAATTGGGGCATGCAACTAATGAAAAACTGTTTTTT. Protein sequence: CASSQLGHATNEKLFF.

The chain joins TRBV6-1 to TRBJ1-4; TRBD1 matches at 7 bases. Germline assignment: CDR1 MNHNS and CDR2 SASEGT. The CDR3 has 15 residues. The J segment lost 5 bases and the V segment lost 7 bases, leaving 10 bases of the junction unmatched. The CDR3 DNA sequence: TGTGCCAGCAATTTGGGACAGCGAGGGAATGAAAAACTGTTTTTT. Translating gives CASNLGQRGNEKLFF.

This clone was picked up a small number of times. The CDR3 DNA reads as TGTGCCAGCAATCAGAGGACAGGGAGAGGGGAGCTGTTTTTT. Its translation: CASNQRTGRGELFF. This chain uses TRBV6-5 with TRBJ2-2; 8 bases align to TRBD1. With V trimmed by 7 bases and J by 8 bases, 9 bases remained unmatched. CDR1 MNHEY and CDR2 SVGAGI come from the germline V gene. CDR3 length: 14 amino acids.

The chain uses TRBV30 and TRBJ1-1; no reliable D call. Germline V CDR1 and CDR2: GTSNPN, SVGIG (reference sequence). V lost 0 bases and J 2 bases, leaving 7 bases between the germline ends. CDR3 length equals 13 residues. For the CDR3, the DNA is TGTGCCTGGAGTGTCAGAATTAACACTGAAGCTTTCTTT. It codes for CAWSVRINTEAFF.

This clone was counted between two and nine times. This sequence joins TRBV27 and TRBJ1-4, with 8 bases matching TRBD1. CDR3 length: 15 amino acids. Trimming took 3 bases from V and 8 from J; bases not matched to a gene: 8. Germline CDR1 and CDR2: MNHEY and SMNVEV (reference sequence). CDR3: CASSLRAGGTEKLFF. The CDR3 DNA follows: TGTGCCAGCAGTTTGCGAGCAGGGGGCACCGAAAAACTGTTTTTT.

CDR3 in amino acids: CASSPGGNIQYF. CDR3 in DNA: TGTGCCAGCAGCCCCGGGGGGAACATTCAGTACTTC. The chain links TRBV13 to TRBJ2-4, with 7 bases fitting TRBD2. This CDR3 is 12 amino acids long. V was pared by 5 bases and J by 7 bases, with 2 bases of the junction left unmatched. The germline V gene has CDR1 PRHDT and CDR2 FYEKMQ (reference sequence).

The V and J genes are TRBV28 and TRBJ1-1, with D tentatively TRBD1 (6 bases). This CDR3 has 14 residues. Looked up from germline, CDR1 is MDHEN and CDR2 is SYDVKM. Trimming removed 5 bases at V and 1 base at J, with 11 bases between. CDR3 sequence (DNA): TGTGCCAGCAGTGCGACAGGAGAGAACACTGAAGCTTTCTTT. Translated: CASSATGENTEAFF.

The chain carries TRBV28 and TRBJ2-1, with D unclear. V was cut by 6 bases and J by 0 bases, with 12 bases left in between. Germline assignment: CDR1 MDHEN and CDR2 SYDVKM. The CDR3 is 15 residues long. The CDR3 bases are TGTGCCAGCAGCCCTGCCTTGAGCTCCTACAATGAGCAGTTCTTC. This codes for CASSPALSSYNEQFF. The variable domain in full, completed from reference TRBV28 and TRBJ2-1, reads DVKVTQSSRYLVKRTGEKVFLECVQDMDHENMFWYRQDPGLGLRLIYFSYDVKMKEKGDIPEGYSVSREKKERFSLILESASTNQTSMYLCASSPALSSYNEQFFGPGTRLTVL.

The chain has TRBV18 and TRBJ2-7; the match to TRBD1 covers 9 bases. Germline V CDR1 and CDR2: KGHSH, LQKENI. This CDR3 spans 16 amino acids. Germline trimming cut 5 bases from V and 1 base from J; bases unmatched to any gene: 9. The CDR3 reads CASSSLPGQGSYEQYF. The CDR3, as DNA: TGTGCCAGCTCATCTCTGCCCGGACAGGGGTCCTACGAGCAGTACTTC.

This chain uses TRBV7-8 with TRBJ1-5, with D maybe TRBD1 (6 bases). The CDR3 runs to 15 residues. V shed 5 bases and J shed 1 base, with 12 bases lying between them. Germline loops: CDR1 SGHVS, CDR2 FQNEAQ. The CDR3 protein is CASSPRGTSNQPQHF. DNA of the CDR3: TGTGCCAGCAGCCCCAGGGGCACCAGCAATCAGCCCCAGCATTTT. The whole variable domain, remainder taken from reference TRBV7-8 and TRBJ1-5, is GAGVSQSPRYKVAKRGQDVALRCDPISGHVSLFWYQQALGQGPEFLTYFQNEAQLDKSGLPSDRFFAERPEGSVSTLKIQRTQQEDSAVYLCASSPRGTSNQPQHFGDGTRLSIL.

The chain employs TRBV5-1 and TRBJ2-7; TRBD1 might be the D (6 bases). Trimming removed 4 bases from V and 3 bases from J, with 14 bases in between. Germline V gene sequence: CDR1 SGHRS, CDR2 YFSETQ. CDR3 size: 14 residues. CDR3 residues: CASSPPGQNYEQYF. The DNA of the CDR3 is TGCGCCAGCAGCCCCCCCGGACAGAACTACGAGCAGTACTTC.

The V call is TRBV6-6, the J call TRBJ2-3; 7 bases agree with TRBD1. Germline CDR1 and CDR2: MNHNY and SVGAGI (reference sequence). Germline trimming cut 2 bases from V and 0 bases from J; bases unmatched to any gene: 5. The CDR3 runs 16 residues. DNA for the CDR3: TGTGCCAGCAGTTACCCGGGACAGACTAGCACAGATACGCAGTATTTT. Protein: CASSYPGQTSTDTQYF.

This clone showed up just once. The junction departs from germline at one end; a sequencing error may be responsible. The rearrangement links TRBV7-9 to TRBJ2-4; weak D call: TRBD1 (6 bases). CDR1 is SEHNR and CDR2 is FQNEAQ in the germline V gene (reference sequence). This CDR3 has 17 amino acids. This CDR3 reads CSSSVRPPGDAKNIQYF. For the CDR3, the DNA is TGTTCCAGCAGCGTTAGACCCCCAGGGGATGCCAAAAACATTCAGTACTTC.

The chain uses TRBV5-1 and TRBJ2-7; TRBD2 aligns across 11 bases. This CDR3 contains 16 residues. The junction had 12 bases not matched to a gene; V was cut back by 4 bases and J by 6 bases. Germline CDR1 is SGHRS and CDR2 is YFSETQ. CDR3 nucleotide sequence: TGCGCCAGCAGCCCGGGACTAGCGGCCAGTGGCTTCGAGCAGTACTTC. This gives the protein CASSPGLAASGFEQYF.

The chain employs TRBV5-1 and TRBJ2-3, with D maybe TRBD2 (6 bases). Trimming left V 4 bases short and J 6 bases short, with 15 bases between. Germline CDR1 reads SGHRS; CDR2 reads YFSETQ. The CDR3 consists of 14 residues. The CDR3 here is CASSPSDGGDTQYF. The CDR3 nucleotides are TGCGCCAGCAGCCCGTCGGACGGGGGTGATACGCAGTATTTT.

The chain links TRBV30 to TRBJ1-2; the D gene is possibly TRBD1 (6 bases). The length of the CDR3 is 12 residues. V lost 5 bases to trimming and J lost 4 bases, with 11 bases between them. Germline CDR1 reads GTSNPN; CDR2 reads SVGIG (reference sequence). The CDR3 loop reads CAWAGVSYGYTF. The CDR3 DNA sequence: TGTGCCTGGGCAGGGGTGAGCTATGGCTACACCTTC. Full variable domain (outside the CDR3, taken from reference TRBV30 and TRBJ1-2): SQTIHQWPATLVQPVGSPLSLECTVEGTSNPNLYWYRQAAGRGLQLLFYSVGIGQISSEVPQNLSASRPQDRQFILSSKKLLLSDSGFYLCAWAGVSYGYTFGSGTRLTVV.

The chain couples TRBV7-6 to TRBJ2-3, with TRBD1 identical over 8 bases. The CDR3 totals 16 residues. Germline V CDR1 and CDR2: SGHVS, FNYEAQ. Unmatched junction bases numbered 6, after V lost 1 base and J lost 3 bases. The CDR3 DNA reads as TGTGCCAGCAGCTTAGGTACCCAGGGGGCAACAGATACGCAGTATTTT. It specifies CASSLGTQGATDTQYF.

This chain connects TRBV30 to TRBJ2-3; 8 bases align to TRBD2. Trimming cost V 2 bases and J 2 bases; bases outside gene matches: 6. Germline V CDR1 and CDR2: GTSNPN, SVGIG (reference sequence). The CDR3 consists of 15 residues. The DNA for the CDR3 is TGTGCCTGGAGTATGGGACTAGGAGTCACAGATACGCAGTATTTT. Translating gives CAWSMGLGVTDTQYF.

The V call is TRBV19, the J call TRBJ1-5; D perhaps matches TRBD1 (6 bases). V dropped 0 bases and J dropped 2 bases, with 11 bases sitting between them. CDR3 length: 16 residues. CDR1 LNHDA and CDR2 SQIVND come from the germline V gene (reference sequence). CDR3 in DNA: TGTGCCAGTAGTATAGATCTGGCAGGGGGCAATCAGCCCCAGCATTTT. It codes for CASSIDLAGGNQPQHF.

The J gene is TRBJ1-3, the V gene TRBV10-3, with D possibly matching TRBD1 (5 bases). The CDR3 consists of 14 residues. Looked up from germline, CDR1 is ENHRY and CDR2 is SYGVKD. V lost 11 bases, J lost 0 bases, and 14 bases lay in between. The CDR3 sequence: CAASGGGSGNTIYF. CDR3 coding DNA: TGTGCCGCCAGCGGGGGGGGCTCTGGAAACACCATATATTTT.

This clone was observed once. J is TRBJ1-5 and V is TRBV6-5, with 8 bases that match TRBD1. The germline gives CDR1 MNHEY, CDR2 SVGAGI. The CDR3 has 15 residues. J gave up 5 bases and V 6 bases, and 9 bases lay outside the gene matches. The CDR3 is CASRPRQGQYQPQHF. In DNA, the CDR3 is TGTGCCAGCAGACCCCGACAGGGGCAGTATCAGCCCCAGCATTTT.

The V and J genes are TRBV27 and TRBJ2-3, with a possible D match to TRBD1 (6 bases). The length of the CDR3 is 14 residues. V gave up 4 bases and J gave up 3 bases, with 11 bases separating them. Germline V gene data show CDR1 as MNHEY and CDR2 as SMNVEV (reference sequence). The CDR3 region is CASSSSGVTDTQYF. CDR3 in DNA: TGTGCCAGCAGTTCGTCAGGGGTAACAGATACGCAGTATTTT.

The gene calls are TRBV28 and TRBJ1-6; D might be TRBD1 (5 bases). This CDR3 comprises 14 residues. V lost 4 bases and J lost 6, with 10 bases in between. From germline, CDR1 is MDHEN and CDR2 SYDVKM. Written as DNA, the CDR3 is TGTGCCAGCAGTTCGGGGGGTTCTAATTCACCCCTCCACTTT. Translated: CASSSGGSNSPLHF.

This chain links TRBV2 with TRBJ2-7; no firm D call. CDR1 is SNHLY, CDR2 FYNNEI, per germline. V gave up 4 bases and J gave up 3 bases, with 10 bases separating them. The CDR3 covers 13 residues. For the CDR3, the DNA is TGTGCCAGCAGTGCCCAGGTGAGCTACGAGCAGTACTTC. Protein sequence: CASSAQVSYEQYF.

The V gene is TRBV6-1, the J gene TRBJ2-3; D call uncertain. The germline V gene has CDR1 MNHNS and CDR2 SASEGT. CDR3 length: 11 residues. V was trimmed by 7 bases and J by 2 bases, leaving 4 bases between them. CDR3 loop: CASTLTDTQYF. For the CDR3, the DNA is TGTGCCAGCACCCTCACAGATACGCAGTATTTT.

This clone came up once. The CDR3 DNA sequence: TGCGCCAGCAGCCAAGTTTTCCCGGGACAGGGGAACACTGAAGCTTTCTTT. It is translated as CASSQVFPGQGNTEAFF. The chain combines TRBV4-1 with TRBJ1-1; TRBD1 matches at 9 bases. V lost 1 base to trimming and J lost 1 base; unmatched junction nucleotides: 7. The CDR3 spans 17 residues. Per the germline V gene, CDR1 is MGHRA and CDR2 is YSYEKL.

V is TRBV9 and J is TRBJ2-7; tentative D call: TRBD2 (6 bases). Germline V CDR1 and CDR2: SGDLS, YYNGEE. This CDR3 region has 14 residues. V lost 0 bases, J lost 6 bases, and 13 bases lay in between. This CDR3 reads CASSVESAGSEQYF. The CDR3 DNA reads as TGTGCCAGCAGCGTAGAATCAGCGGGCAGCGAGCAGTACTTC.

The sample holds one count of this clone. The J gene is TRBJ2-2, the V gene TRBV19, with D perhaps matching TRBD2 (7 bases). CDR1 LNHDA and CDR2 SQIVND come from the germline V gene (reference sequence). This CDR3 contains 14 residues. Trimming took 9 bases from V and 0 from J, leaving 11 bases between them. The CDR3, as DNA: TGTGCCAGCCGGGGGGCCCCGAACACCGGGGAGCTGTTTTTT. Residues: CASRGAPNTGELFF. Full variable domain (missing parts from reference TRBV19 and TRBJ2-2): DGGITQSPKYLFRKEGQNVTLSCEQNLNHDAMYWYRQDPGQGLRLIYYSQIVNDFQKGDIAEGYSVSREKKESFPLTVTSAQKNPTAFYLCASRGAPNTGELFFGEGSRLTVL.

The V call is TRBV11-3, the J call TRBJ2-5; a possible D gene is TRBD1 (5 bases). The germline V gene has CDR1 SGHNT and CDR2 YENEEA. With 6 bases removed from V and 5 bases from J, the gap between germline ends came to 13 bases. This CDR3 is 13 amino acids long. CDR3 region: CASSSQGAETQYF. CDR3 coding DNA: TGTGCCAGCAGTTCACAAGGGGCGGAGACCCAGTACTTC.